This paragraph reports one T cell receptor beta chain. Clones were sequenced by immunoSEQ multiplex PCR, and TCRdb holds only the in-frame ones, with some missing. This sample has 50,000 to 65,000 clones; roughly four fifths occur once, and the top ten carry around 1%. This specimen belongs to a study of OX40 agonist ivuxolimab in advanced cancers. Overall study: Anti-PD-1, anti-PD-L1 or anti-CTLA-4 therapy given earlier was allowed, and 40% had some.

Germline lookup yields CDR1 MNHEY and CDR2 SVGAGI. This CDR3 region has 15 residues. V lost 4 bases to trimming and J lost 6 bases, with 15 bases between them. This receptor was taken from an adult with an advanced solid tumor such as melanoma, head and neck, liver or kidney cancer. The sample consisted of CD4+ or CD8+ T cells sorted from blood, taken in a trial of the OX40 agonist ivuxolimab. This chain joins TRBV6-5 and TRBJ2-2, with D tentatively TRBD1 (6 bases). The CDR3 region is CASSLYGTYPGELFF. In DNA form, the CDR3 reads TGTGCCAGCAGTTTATACGGGACATATCCCGGGGAGCTGTTTTTT.